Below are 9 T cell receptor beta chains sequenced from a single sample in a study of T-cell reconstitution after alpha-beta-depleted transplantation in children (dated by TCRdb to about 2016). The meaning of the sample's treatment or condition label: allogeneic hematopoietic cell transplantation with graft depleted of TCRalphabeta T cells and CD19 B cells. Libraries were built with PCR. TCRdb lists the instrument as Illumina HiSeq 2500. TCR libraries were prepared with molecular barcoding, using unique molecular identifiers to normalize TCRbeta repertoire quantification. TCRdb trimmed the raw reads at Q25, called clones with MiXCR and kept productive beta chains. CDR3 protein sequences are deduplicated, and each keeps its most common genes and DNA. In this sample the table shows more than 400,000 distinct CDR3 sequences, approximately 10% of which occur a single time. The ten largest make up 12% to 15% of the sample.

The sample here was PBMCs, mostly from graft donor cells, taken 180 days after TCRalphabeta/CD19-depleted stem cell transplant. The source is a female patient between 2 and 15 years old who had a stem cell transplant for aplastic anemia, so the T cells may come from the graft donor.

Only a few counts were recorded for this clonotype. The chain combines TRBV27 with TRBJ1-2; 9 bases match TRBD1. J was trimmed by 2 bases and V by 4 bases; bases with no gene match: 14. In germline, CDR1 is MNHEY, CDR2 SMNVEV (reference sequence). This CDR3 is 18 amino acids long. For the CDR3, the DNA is TGTGCCAGCAGTTCCACCATTACGGGACAGGGAAAAAACTATGGCTACACCTTC. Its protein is CASSSTITGQGKNYGYTF.

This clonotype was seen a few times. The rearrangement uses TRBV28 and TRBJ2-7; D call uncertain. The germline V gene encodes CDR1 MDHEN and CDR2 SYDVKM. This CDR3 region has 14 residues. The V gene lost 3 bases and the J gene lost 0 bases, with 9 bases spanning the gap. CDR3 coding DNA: TGTGCCAGCAGTTTGGCGCGAATCTCCTACGAGCAGTACTTC. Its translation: CASSLARISYEQYF.

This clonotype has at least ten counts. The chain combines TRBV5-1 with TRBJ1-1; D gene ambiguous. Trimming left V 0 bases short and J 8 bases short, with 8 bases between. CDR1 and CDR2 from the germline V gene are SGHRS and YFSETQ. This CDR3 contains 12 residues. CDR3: CASSLEGGEAFF. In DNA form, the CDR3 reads TGCGCCAGCAGCTTGGAGGGCGGAGAAGCTTTCTTT.

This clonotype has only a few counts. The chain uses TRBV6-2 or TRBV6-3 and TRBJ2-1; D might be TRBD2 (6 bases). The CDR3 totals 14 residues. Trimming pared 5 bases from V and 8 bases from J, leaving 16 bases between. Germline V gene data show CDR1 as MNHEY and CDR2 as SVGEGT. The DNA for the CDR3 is TGTGCCAGCAGTCCGGGACTCGGAGGATATGAGCAGTTCTTC. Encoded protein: CASSPGLGGYEQFF.

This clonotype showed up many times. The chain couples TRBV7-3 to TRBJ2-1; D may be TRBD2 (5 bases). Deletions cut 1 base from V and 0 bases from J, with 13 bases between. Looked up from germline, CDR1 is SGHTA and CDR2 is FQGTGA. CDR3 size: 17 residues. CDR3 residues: CASSLKRAVNSYNEQFF. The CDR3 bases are TGTGCCAGCAGCTTAAAGAGAGCGGTGAACTCCTACAATGAGCAGTTCTTC.

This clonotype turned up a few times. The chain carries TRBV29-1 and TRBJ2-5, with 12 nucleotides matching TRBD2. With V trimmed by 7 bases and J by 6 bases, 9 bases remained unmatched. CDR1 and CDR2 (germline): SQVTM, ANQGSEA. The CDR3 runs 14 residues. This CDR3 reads CSGVSSGRGKTQYF. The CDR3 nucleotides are TGCAGCGGAGTATCTAGCGGGAGGGGCAAGACCCAGTACTTC. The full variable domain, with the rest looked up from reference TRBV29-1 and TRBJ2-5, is SAVISQKPSRDICQRGTSLTIQCQVDSQVTMMFWYRQQPGQSLTLIATANQGSEATYESGFVIDKFPISRPNLTFSTLTVSNMSPEDSSIYLCSGVSSGRGKTQYFGPGTRLLVL.

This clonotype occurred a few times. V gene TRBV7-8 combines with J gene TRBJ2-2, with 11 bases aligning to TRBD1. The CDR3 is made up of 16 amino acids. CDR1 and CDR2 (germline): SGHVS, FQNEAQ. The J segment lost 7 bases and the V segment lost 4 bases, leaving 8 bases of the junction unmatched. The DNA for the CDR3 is TGTGCCAGCAGCTCCTACAGGACAGGGGGCCTCGGGGAGCTGTTTTTT. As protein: CASSSYRTGGLGELFF.

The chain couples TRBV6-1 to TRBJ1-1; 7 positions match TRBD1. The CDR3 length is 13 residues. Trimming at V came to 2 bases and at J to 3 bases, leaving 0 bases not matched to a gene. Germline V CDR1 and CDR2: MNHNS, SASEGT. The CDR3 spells CASSEQGDTEAFF. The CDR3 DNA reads TGTGCCAGCAGTGAACAGGGGGACACTGAAGCTTTCTTT.

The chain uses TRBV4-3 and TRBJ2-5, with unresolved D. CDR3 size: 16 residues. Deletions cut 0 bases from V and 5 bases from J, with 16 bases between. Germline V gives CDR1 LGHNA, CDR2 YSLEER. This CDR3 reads CASSQDGPRLGETQYF. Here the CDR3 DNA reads TGCGCCAGCAGCCAAGACGGGCCCAGGTTAGGCGAGACCCAGTACTTC.